Sequencing of this T cell receptor (beta chain) was carried out in a study of radiotherapy plus CTLA-4 blockade in lung cancer (dated by TCRdb to the late 2010s). A note on the overall study: Among enrolled patients, around 20% had an objective response and 30% to 35% reached disease control. What the work shows at the level of the full study, not this receptor alone: Early dynamic changes in blood T cell clones, together with increased serum interferon-beta after radiation, were reported as the strongest predictors of response. TCR clones derived from tumors expanded in peripheral blood after treatment with radiotherapy and ipilimumab.

This clone was detected a few times. Its antigen is still unknown. No per-base quality is available; no much larger clone lies one base away. In this study, focal radiation therapy paired with CTLA-4 blockade (ipilimumab) was tested in patients who had chemo-refractory metastatic non-small-cell lung cancer. The library was built by means of the immunoSEQ multiplex PCR assay. This immuneACCESS table, as held by TCRdb, lists in-frame sequences with V and J called but not all clones. Of the missing ones, under half trace to an unresolved V gene in checked studies; the others have no known cause. Recorded for this sample are 12,000 to 15,000 clones; approximately 75% of them occurred a single time. The ten largest account for 53% of the sample. The germline V gene yields SNHLY for CDR1 and FYNNEI for CDR2. The CDR3 starts with the cysteine, ends with the phenylalanine, and has 11 residues. Only the CDR3 DNA is retained, 33 bases long and in frame from the first base. V lost 8 bases and J lost 3 bases; the stretch between them is 7 bases long.

The V and J segments used are TRBV2 and TRBJ1-2; the D gene identity is not certain. The sequence was obtained from a human donor with non-small cell lung cancer whose response to radiotherapy plus ipilimumab could not be evaluated. Here the sequenced sample was peripheral blood, taken from a patient treated with radiotherapy plus ipilimumab. The nucleotide sequence reads as follows: TGTGCCAGCCTTGAGGACTATGGCTACACCTTC. Its translation reads: CASLEDYGYTF. The full variable domain, completed from the reference TRBV2 and TRBJ1-2 proteins outside the CDR3, reads EPEVTQTPSHQVTQMGQEVILRCVPISNHLYFYWYRQILGQKVEFLVSFYNNEISEKSEIFDDQFSVERPDGSNFTLKIRSTKLEDSAMYFCASLEDYGYTFGSGTRLTVV.